This entry concerns a single TCR beta chain. The antigen is undetermined. The data stem from a study of graft-versus-host responses after intestinal transplantation. The table came from immunoSEQ multiplex PCR; TCRdb's copy has only in-frame clones and leaves some out. The table shows about 120,000 clones, with over 85% occurring only once. CDR3 size: 15 residues. Unmatched junction bases numbered 6, after V lost 3 bases and J lost 2 bases. Germline values: CDR1 SGHAT, CDR2 FQNNGV. This sample comprised unstimulated CD4+ T cells sorted from spleen or lymph node cells, obtained before intestinal transplant. This clonotype originated in a human donor who received an intestinal transplant. The V gene is TRBV11-2, the J gene TRBJ2-5; 7 nucleotides line up with TRBD2. The CDR3 DNA sequence: TGTGCCAGCAGCTTTAGGGGCGGGAGTCAAGAGACCCAGTACTTC. Protein: CASSFRGGSQETQYF.